This TCR beta chain emerged from a study of control samples from healthy donors and cancer patients (dated by TCRdb to 2020 to 2022). Trimming costs V 4 bases and J 0 bases, and their ends lie 13 bases apart. Taken from the germline V gene, the CDR1 and CDR2 loops are MGHRA and YSYEKL. The CDR3 sequence holds 16 residues, the cysteine and phenylalanine included. Only the CDR3 DNA is retained, 48 bases long and in frame from the first base. Libraries were constructed by the immunoSEQ multiplex PCR assay. The source is immuneACCESS, and TCRdb retained only in-frame sequences with V and J called. Part of the clones is not carried over; for the studies checked, unresolved V genes explain less than half of this, and the remainder is unexplained. Present in this sample are 150,000 or so clones, just under 95% of which were seen just once. Together, the top ten hold 12% to 15% of the sample. A remark on this clone: Its antigen has not been determined. No base quality values were provided; no much bigger clone lies one nucleotide off.

The chain joins TRBV4-1 to TRBJ1-3, with no confidently assigned D gene. The sample taken for sequencing was PBMCs. The sequence came from a man aged 55-75 years with colorectal cancer. At the DNA level, the sequence is TGCGCCAGCAGCCGTTTCTCAAAAACCTCTGGAAACACCATATATTTT. Its coded protein is CASSRFSKTSGNTIYF.